This T cell receptor (beta chain) was captured by sequencing in a study of shared clonotypes between healthy human individuals. Measured with immunoSEQ multiplex PCR; TCRdb has only the in-frame clones, and not every one. The table shows under 750,000 clones, with approximately 77% occurring only once. CDR1 and CDR2 from the germline V gene are MGHRA and YSYEKL. Trimming took 2 bases from V and 5 from J; bases not matched to a gene: 5. This CDR3 is built from 14 residues. This chain joins TRBV4-1 and TRBJ2-5, with 7 nucleotides matching TRBD1. Sequencing was carried out using memory CD4+ T cells sorted from blood. Subset meaning: CD45RA-negative fraction. This receptor was taken from a woman in her 30s in good health. CDR3 nucleotides: TGCGCCAGCAGCCAACCGACAGGGAGTGAGACCCAGTACTTC. It yields the protein CASSQPTGSETQYF.